This T cell receptor (beta chain) was identified during a study of OX40 agonist ivuxolimab in advanced cancers. As for the study in general: The dose-escalation cohort had hepatocellular carcinoma, melanoma, renal cell or head and neck cancer. Among those enrolled, mean age was 60 years (range about 23 to 80) and approximately 83% were male.

V trimming: 1 base; J trimming: 4 bases; junction bases outside the gene matches: 2. Germline-derived CDR1 and CDR2 are SGHTA and FQGTGA. CDR3 length equals 15 residues. Clones were read by immunoSEQ multiplex PCR, and TCRdb kept only the in-frame ones, dropping some. The data hold about 70,000 clones, with 86% observed a single time. The chain combines TRBV7-3 with TRBJ1-1, with TRBD1 identical over 11 bases. The receptor comes from an adult with an advanced solid tumor such as melanoma, head and neck, liver or kidney cancer. The sequencing here drew on CD4+ or CD8+ T cells sorted from blood, taken in a trial of the OX40 agonist ivuxolimab. The DNA of the CDR3 is TGTGCCAGCAGCTTAATCGGGACAGGGGGCACTGAAGCTTTCTTT. The encoded protein is CASSLIGTGGTEAFF.